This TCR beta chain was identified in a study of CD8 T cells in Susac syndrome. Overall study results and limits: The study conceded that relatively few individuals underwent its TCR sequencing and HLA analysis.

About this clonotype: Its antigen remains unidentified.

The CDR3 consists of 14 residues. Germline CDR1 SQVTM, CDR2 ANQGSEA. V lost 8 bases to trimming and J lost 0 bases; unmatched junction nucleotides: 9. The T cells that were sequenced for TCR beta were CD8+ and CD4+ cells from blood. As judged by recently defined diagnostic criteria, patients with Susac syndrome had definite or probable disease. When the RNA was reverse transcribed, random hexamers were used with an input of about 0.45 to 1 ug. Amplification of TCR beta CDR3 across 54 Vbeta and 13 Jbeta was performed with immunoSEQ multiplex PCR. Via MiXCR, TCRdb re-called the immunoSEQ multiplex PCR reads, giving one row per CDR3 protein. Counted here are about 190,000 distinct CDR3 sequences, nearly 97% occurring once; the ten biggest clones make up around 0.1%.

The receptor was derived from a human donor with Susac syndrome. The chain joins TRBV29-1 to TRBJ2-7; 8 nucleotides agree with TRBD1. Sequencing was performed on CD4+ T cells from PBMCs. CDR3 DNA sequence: TGCAGCTGCCGGACAGGGACAAGCTCCTACGAGCAGTACTTC. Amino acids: CSCRTGTSSYEQYF.